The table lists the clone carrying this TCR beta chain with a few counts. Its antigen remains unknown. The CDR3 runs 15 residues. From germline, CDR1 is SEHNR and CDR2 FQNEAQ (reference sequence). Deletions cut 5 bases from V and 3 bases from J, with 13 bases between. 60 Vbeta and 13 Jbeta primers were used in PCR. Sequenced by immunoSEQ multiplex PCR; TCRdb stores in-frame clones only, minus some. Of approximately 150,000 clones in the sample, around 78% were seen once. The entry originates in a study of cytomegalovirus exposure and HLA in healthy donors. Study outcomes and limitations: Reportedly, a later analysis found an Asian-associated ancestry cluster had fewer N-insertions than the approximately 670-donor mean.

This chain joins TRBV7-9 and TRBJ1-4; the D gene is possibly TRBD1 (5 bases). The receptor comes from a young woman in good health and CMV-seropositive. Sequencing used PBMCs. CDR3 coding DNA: TGTGCCAGCAGCCCCGGCGGGGGACCTAATGAAAAACTGTTTTTT. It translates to CASSPGGGPNEKLFF.